A single sample gave rise to the 31 T cell receptor beta chains below, sequenced in a study of control samples from healthy donors and cancer patients. TCRdb keeps only in-frame clones here, not all; method: immunoSEQ multiplex PCR. The sample yields 150,000 to 200,000 clones, 90% to 95% seen once. What was sequenced was blood. These receptors came from a woman aged 30 to 39 in good health.

The chain joins TRBV9 to TRBJ2-2; TRBD1 matches 8 bases. V lost 4 bases to trimming and J lost 3 bases; unmatched junction nucleotides: 11. Germline values: CDR1 SGDLS, CDR2 YYNGEE. The CDR3 runs 17 residues. CDR3 region: CASSYGTGGGYTGELFF. The CDR3, as DNA: TGTGCCAGCAGCTACGGAACAGGGGGTGGGTACACCGGGGAGCTGTTTTTT. The full variable domain, its missing parts supplied by reference TRBV9 and TRBJ2-2, is DSGVTQTPKHLITATGQRVTLRCSPRSGDLSVYWYQQSLDQGLQFLIQYYNGEERAKGNILERFSAQQFPDLHSELNLSSLELGDSALYFCASSYGTGGGYTGELFFGEGSRLTVL.

The CDR3 reads CASSLVGGYGYTF. CDR3 bases: TGCGCCAGCAGCTTGGTGGGGGGCTATGGCTACACCTTC. The genes are TRBV5-1 and TRBJ1-2, with D possibly matching TRBD1 (5 bases). Germline V gives CDR1 SGHRS, CDR2 YFSETQ. This CDR3 is built from 13 residues. Trimming took off 0 bases at V and 4 bases at J, with 7 bases between the two ends.

The chain joins TRBV15 to TRBJ1-5; D possibly corresponds to TRBD1 (6 bases). The CDR3 has 15 residues. CDR1 and CDR2 (germline): LNHNV, YYDKDF (reference sequence). The ends were cut back, 0 bases at V and 6 bases at J, with 12 bases in the middle. CDR3 coding DNA: TGTGCCACCAGCAGAGATCTGGGGGGGGCTCAGCCCCAGCATTTT. It yields the protein CATSRDLGGAQPQHF.

The genes are TRBV11-3 and TRBJ1-1; perhaps TRBD1 as D (5 bases). This CDR3 region has 14 residues. Germline CDR1 and CDR2: SGHNT and YENEEA. V dropped 5 bases and J dropped 0 bases, with 10 bases sitting between them. The CDR3 sequence: CASSQGLMNTEAFF. The CDR3 region has the DNA TGTGCCAGCAGCCAGGGACTGATGAACACTGAAGCTTTCTTT.

The rearrangement joins TRBV7-9 to TRBJ1-1; TRBD1 aligns across 8 bases. The CDR3 length is 14 residues. Germline V gene sequence: CDR1 SEHNR, CDR2 FQNEAQ (reference sequence). The V gene end was trimmed by 1 base and the J gene end by 6 bases; junction bases not matched to a gene: 4. CDR3 residues: CASSLVSQGAEAFF. CDR3 DNA: TGTGCCAGCAGCTTAGTGTCACAGGGGGCTGAAGCTTTCTTT.

The CDR3 nucleotides are TGCGCCAGCAGCCAAGCGCCCTTCAGGGGGCCAGATACGCAGTATTTT. This codes for CASSQAPFRGPDTQYF. The chain couples TRBV4-1 to TRBJ2-3, with 8 positions matching TRBD1. Per germline, CDR1 MGHRA and CDR2 YSYEKL. The CDR3 totals 16 residues. V was pared by 1 base and J by 4 bases, with 7 bases of the junction left unmatched.

This chain joins TRBV3-1 (or the pseudogene TRBV3-2) and TRBJ2-5; TRBD1 might be the D (6 bases). The CDR3 spans 13 residues. Between the trimmed V and J ends, which lost 4 bases and 4 bases, there was a span of 10 bases. Germline CDR1 LGHDT, CDR2 YNNKEL (reference sequence). The CDR3 coding sequence is TGTGCCAGCAGCCGGACAGTCAGAGAGACCCAGTACTTC. This gives the protein CASSRTVRETQYF.

This clone was recorded once. The chain links TRBV6-2 or TRBV6-3 to TRBJ1-2; D is undetermined. Trimming removed 5 bases at V and 4 bases at J, with 14 bases between. The CDR3 spans 14 residues. CDR1 and CDR2 (germline): MNHEY, SVGEGT. CDR3 region: CASSLQGRVYGYTF. The DNA of the CDR3 is TGTGCCAGCAGTCTACAAGGACGGGTCTATGGCTACACCTTC.

The chain combines TRBV20-1 with TRBJ1-3; TRBD1 matches 7 bases. V shed 3 bases and J 1 base; nucleotides not matched to a gene: 3. Germline CDR1 DFQATT, CDR2 SNEGSKA (reference sequence). The CDR3 sequence is 14 residues long. The CDR3 here is CSASPGQSGNTIYF. In DNA form, the CDR3 reads TGCAGTGCTAGTCCGGGACAGTCTGGAAACACCATATATTTT.

The genes are TRBV27 and TRBJ2-7, with TRBD2 as a possible D gene (5 bases). Germline assignment: CDR1 MNHEY and CDR2 SMNVEV (reference sequence). V lost 0 bases and J 2 bases, leaving 5 bases between the germline ends. The CDR3 is 13 amino acids. In nucleotides, the CDR3 is TGTGCCAGCAGTTTATCGGGAGCCTACGAGCAGTACTTC. Encoded protein: CASSLSGAYEQYF.

V usage is TRBV5-1 and J usage is TRBJ2-7; 13 nucleotides align to TRBD2. CDR3 size: 17 residues. Germline V gene lookup returns CDR1 SGHRS and CDR2 YFSETQ. The junction had 9 bases not matched to a gene; V was cut back by 1 base and J by 5 bases. CDR3 bases: TGCGCCAGCAGCTTGTCCCCGACTAGCGGGGGGTTAGACGAGCAGTACTTC. This encodes CASSLSPTSGGLDEQYF.

The chain carries TRBV27 and TRBJ1-5; 10 positions agree with TRBD1. The germline gives CDR1 MNHEY, CDR2 SMNVEV (reference sequence). The J segment lost 0 bases and the V segment lost 5 bases, leaving 13 bases of the junction unmatched. There are 19 residues in the CDR3. The CDR3 is CASSGWDRGTGYSNQPQHF. The CDR3 DNA reads as TGTGCCAGCAGTGGATGGGACAGGGGTACGGGGTATAGCAATCAGCCCCAGCATTTT.

This chain connects TRBV6-1 to TRBJ2-1, with 10 bases identical to TRBD2. The trim removed 2 bases at V and 7 bases at J, leaving 5 bases unmatched. CDR3 size: 15 residues. CDR1 and CDR2 (germline): MNHNS, SASEGT. The CDR3 DNA reads TGTGCCAGCAGTGAACTAGCGGGAGACCTAAATGAGCAGTTCTTC. Amino acid sequence: CASSELAGDLNEQFF.

The chain combines TRBV18 with TRBJ1-3; D perhaps matches TRBD1 (5 bases). V was cut by 3 bases and J by 3 bases, with 6 bases left in between. The germline V gene encodes CDR1 KGHSH and CDR2 LQKENI. The CDR3 is made up of 13 amino acids. Written as DNA, the CDR3 is TGTGCCAGCTCACCCAGGGATGGAAACACCATATATTTT. Translated: CASSPRDGNTIYF.

V is TRBV11-3 and J is TRBJ2-3; 12 bases agree with TRBD2. Germline V gene data show CDR1 as SGHNT and CDR2 as YENEEA. V trimming: 4 bases; J trimming: 6 bases; junction bases outside the gene matches: 8. CDR3 size: 16 residues. CDR3 loop: CASSSYLAGGRDTQYF. The CDR3 DNA is TGTGCCAGCAGCTCCTACCTAGCGGGGGGGCGGGATACGCAGTATTTT. The full variable domain, in which reference TRBV11-3 and TRBJ2-3 provide the parts outside the CDR3, is EAGVVQSPRYKIIEKKQPVAFWCNPISGHNTLYWYLQNLGQGPELLIRYENEEAVDDSQLPKDRFSAERLKGVDSTLKIQPAELGDSAVYLCASSSYLAGGRDTQYFGPGTRLTVL.

The V gene is TRBV7-8, the J gene TRBJ2-2; D might be TRBD2 (6 bases). Trimming removed 2 bases from V and 6 bases from J, with 16 bases in between. The CDR3 totals 16 residues. CDR1 and CDR2 from the germline V gene are SGHVS and FQNEAQ. The CDR3 spells CASSLRGRGRSGELFF. CDR3 nucleotides: TGTGCCAGCAGCTTAAGGGGTCGGGGGAGGTCCGGGGAGCTGTTTTTT.

The chain couples TRBV7-3 to TRBJ2-7; TRBD1 matches 8 bases. CDR1 and CDR2 from the germline V gene are SGHTA and FQGTGA. J lost 2 bases, V lost 4 bases, and 4 bases had no gene match. This CDR3 is 14 amino acids long. The CDR3 DNA follows: TGTGCCAGCAGCTCGGGACAGGACACCTACGAGCAGTACTTC. It encodes CASSSGQDTYEQYF.

J is TRBJ2-3 and V is TRBV5-1; no clear D gene. This CDR3 comprises 13 residues. The germline V and J ends were trimmed by 0 bases and 4 bases, with 6 bases remaining between them. Germline CDR1 reads SGHRS; CDR2 reads YFSETQ. The CDR3 sequence: CASSLASADTQYF. CDR3 DNA: TGCGCCAGCAGCTTGGCCAGCGCAGATACGCAGTATTTT.

J is TRBJ1-1 and V is TRBV10-3; D unresolved. The V and J ends lost 2 bases and 5 bases respectively, with 3 bases between them. Germline lookup yields CDR1 ENHRY and CDR2 SYGVKD. CDR3 length: 11 residues. DNA for the CDR3: TGTGCCATCAGTGAGGAGACTGAAGCTTTCTTT. Translated, it gives CAISEETEAFF.

V and J are TRBV5-1 and TRBJ1-2, with no clear D. V shed 3 bases and J shed 2 bases, with 11 bases lying between them. Germline loops: CDR1 SGHRS, CDR2 YFSETQ. CDR3 length: 14 amino acids. Here the CDR3 DNA reads TGCGCCAGCAGCTCTGACATAGGGAACTATGGCTACACCTTC. It specifies CASSSDIGNYGYTF.

The chain employs TRBV6-2 or TRBV6-3 and TRBJ2-6; D is unresolved. The germline V and J ends were trimmed by 2 bases and 0 bases, with 5 bases remaining between them. CDR1 and CDR2 from the germline V gene are MNHEY and SVGEGT. The CDR3 runs to 15 residues. The CDR3 nucleotides read TGTGCCAGCAGTTACGGCGACTCTGGGGCCAACGTCCTGACTTTC. As protein: CASSYGDSGANVLTF.

V usage is TRBV6-6 and J usage is TRBJ2-1; 16 nucleotides agree with TRBD2. This CDR3 is built from 17 residues. The V segment lost 5 bases and the J segment 4 bases; nucleotides outside the gene matches: 5. In germline, CDR1 is MNHNY, CDR2 SVGAGI (reference sequence). The CDR3 region is CASSRGTSGRAYNEQFF. The CDR3 region has the DNA TGTGCCAGCAGTCGAGGGACTAGCGGGAGGGCTTACAATGAGCAGTTCTTC.

V is TRBV6-4 and J is TRBJ1-2; 8 nucleotides align to TRBD1. There are 11 residues in the CDR3. V lost 9 bases to trimming and J lost 4 bases; unmatched junction nucleotides: 1. Per the germline V gene, CDR1 is MRHNA and CDR2 is SNTAGT. In DNA form, the CDR3 reads TGTGCCAGGGACAGGGCCTATGGCTACACCTTC. This gives the protein CARDRAYGYTF.

The chain is built from TRBV28 and TRBJ1-2; TRBD1 matches at 10 bases. Germline values: CDR1 MDHEN, CDR2 SYDVKM. V trimming: 3 bases; J trimming: 6 bases; junction bases outside the gene matches: 4. The CDR3 has 14 residues. CDR3 DNA sequence: TGTGCCAGCAGTTTGGGACAGGGGCTCGATGGCTACACCTTC. It encodes CASSLGQGLDGYTF.

The V and J genes are TRBV7-9 and TRBJ1-2; D gene ambiguous. Germline assignment: CDR1 SEHNR and CDR2 FQNEAQ (reference sequence). V lost 5 bases to trimming and J lost 4 bases, with 14 bases between them. The CDR3 covers 14 residues. CDR3 region: CASSADGGSYGYTF. The CDR3 DNA is TGTGCCAGCAGCGCGGACGGAGGCTCCTATGGCTACACCTTC.

The V gene is TRBV28, the J gene TRBJ2-7; no clear D gene. With 2 bases removed from V and 2 bases from J, the gap between germline ends came to 7 bases. The CDR3 is made up of 13 amino acids. CDR1 is MDHEN and CDR2 is SYDVKM in the germline V gene. CDR3 DNA sequence: TGTGCCAGCAGTTTAGTCAGACCCTACGAGCAGTACTTC. Amino acids: CASSLVRPYEQYF.

CDR3: CASSQGTTFGFIQYF. Written as DNA, the CDR3 is TGTGCCAGCAGCCAAGGGACTACCTTTGGGTTCATTCAGTACTTC. The rearrangement links TRBV7-9 to TRBJ2-4, with 7 bases that match TRBD2. Germline V gene data show CDR1 as SEHNR and CDR2 as FQNEAQ (reference sequence). The V and J ends lost 5 bases and 9 bases, in that order; junction bases with no gene match: 13. The CDR3 runs 15 residues.

V is TRBV4-1 and J is TRBJ2-7; 12 bases agree with TRBD1. The CDR3 is made up of 16 amino acids. After removal of 1 base from V and 7 bases from J, the junction contained 8 bases not matched to a gene. The V gene's germline CDR1 is MGHRA and CDR2 YSYEKL. The CDR3 sequence: CASSQGPGTGGEEQYF. CDR3 nucleotides: TGCGCCAGCAGCCAAGGCCCCGGGACAGGGGGCGAGGAGCAGTACTTC.

The chain carries TRBV9 and TRBJ2-7; possible D gene TRBD2, 5 bases. CDR3 length: 14 amino acids. Between the trimmed V and J ends, which lost 0 bases and 3 bases, there was a span of 10 bases. CDR1 and CDR2 (germline): SGDLS, YYNGEE. The CDR3 reads CASSVAGINYEQYF. In nucleotides, the CDR3 is TGTGCCAGCAGCGTAGCCGGGATAAACTACGAGCAGTACTTC.

The J gene is TRBJ1-6, the V gene TRBV7-9, with 9 nucleotides matching TRBD1. The CDR3 length is 14 residues. V gave up 4 bases and J gave up 7 bases; unmatched junction bases: 2. CDR1 is SEHNR, CDR2 FQNEAQ, per germline (reference sequence). The CDR3 DNA reads TGTGCCAGCAGCTACGACAGGGGGAATTCACCCCTCCACTTT. This translates into CASSYDRGNSPLHF.

This clone was detected only a few times. The chain joins TRBV6-1 to TRBJ1-1, with D hard to call. Per the germline V gene, CDR1 is MNHNS and CDR2 is SASEGT. The V and J ends lost 2 bases and 1 base respectively, with 11 bases between them. This CDR3 region has 15 residues. The CDR3 region is CASSELGVRNTEAFF. CDR3 coding DNA: TGTGCCAGCAGTGAACTCGGGGTGCGGAACACTGAAGCTTTCTTT.